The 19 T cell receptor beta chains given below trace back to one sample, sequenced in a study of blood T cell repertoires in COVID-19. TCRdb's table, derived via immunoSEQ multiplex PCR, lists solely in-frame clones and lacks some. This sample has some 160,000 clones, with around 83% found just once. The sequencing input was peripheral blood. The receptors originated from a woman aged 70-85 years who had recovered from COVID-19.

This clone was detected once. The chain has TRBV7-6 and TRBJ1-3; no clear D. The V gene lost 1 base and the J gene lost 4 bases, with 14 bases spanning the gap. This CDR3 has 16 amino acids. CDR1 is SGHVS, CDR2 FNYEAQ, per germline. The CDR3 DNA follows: TGTGCCAGCAGCTTAGTCCGGGAACCAGCGGGAAACACCATATATTTT. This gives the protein CASSLVREPAGNTIYF.

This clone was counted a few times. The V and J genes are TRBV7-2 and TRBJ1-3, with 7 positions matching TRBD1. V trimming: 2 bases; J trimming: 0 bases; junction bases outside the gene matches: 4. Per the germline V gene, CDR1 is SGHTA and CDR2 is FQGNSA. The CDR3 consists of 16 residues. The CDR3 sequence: CASSLRQGLSGNTIYF. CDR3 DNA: TGTGCCAGCAGCTTAAGACAGGGACTCTCTGGAAACACCATATATTTT.

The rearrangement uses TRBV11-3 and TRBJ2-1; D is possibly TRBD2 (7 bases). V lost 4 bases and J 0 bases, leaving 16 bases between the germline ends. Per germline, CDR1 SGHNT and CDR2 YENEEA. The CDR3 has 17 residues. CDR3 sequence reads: CASSSPRGGASYNEQFF. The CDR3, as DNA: TGTGCCAGCAGCTCACCGAGGGGGGGGGCCTCCTACAATGAGCAGTTCTTC.

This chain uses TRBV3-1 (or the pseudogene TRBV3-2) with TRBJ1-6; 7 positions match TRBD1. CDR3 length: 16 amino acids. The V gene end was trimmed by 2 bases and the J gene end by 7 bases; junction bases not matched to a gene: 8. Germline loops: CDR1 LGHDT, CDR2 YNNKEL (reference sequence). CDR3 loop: CASSQPSGTANSPLHF. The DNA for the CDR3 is TGTGCCAGCAGCCAACCCTCCGGGACAGCCAATTCACCCCTCCACTTT.

CDR3 amino acids: CASSFRGWGGQFF. Here the CDR3 DNA reads TGTGCCAGCAGTTTTAGGGGTTGGGGCGGGCAGTTCTTC. The rearrangement uses TRBV27 and TRBJ2-1, with a possible D match to TRBD1 (5 bases). This CDR3 comprises 13 residues. Germline CDR1 reads MNHEY; CDR2 reads SMNVEV (reference sequence). The germline V and J ends were trimmed by 3 bases and 12 bases, with 15 bases remaining between them.

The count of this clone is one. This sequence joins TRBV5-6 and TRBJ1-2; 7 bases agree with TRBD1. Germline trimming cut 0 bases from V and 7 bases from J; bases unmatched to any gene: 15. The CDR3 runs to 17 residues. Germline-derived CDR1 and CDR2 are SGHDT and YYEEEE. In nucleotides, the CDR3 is TGTGCCAGCAGCTTGGGCCCCGCGGCAGGGAGACAGGGTGGCTACACCTTC. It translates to CASSLGPAAGRQGGYTF.

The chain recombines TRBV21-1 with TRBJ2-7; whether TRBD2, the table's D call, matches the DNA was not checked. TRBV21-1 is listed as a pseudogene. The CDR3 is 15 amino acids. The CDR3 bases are TGTGCCAGCAGCAAAGAGGGACTAGCGGGTCGCGAGCAGTACTTC. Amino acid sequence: CASSKEGLAGREQYF.

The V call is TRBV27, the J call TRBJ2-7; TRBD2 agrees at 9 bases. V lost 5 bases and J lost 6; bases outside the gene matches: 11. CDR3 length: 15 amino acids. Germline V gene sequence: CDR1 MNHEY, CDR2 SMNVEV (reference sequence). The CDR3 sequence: CASSPWTSAEREQYF. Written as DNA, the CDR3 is TGTGCCAGCAGTCCCTGGACTAGCGCGGAGCGCGAGCAGTACTTC.

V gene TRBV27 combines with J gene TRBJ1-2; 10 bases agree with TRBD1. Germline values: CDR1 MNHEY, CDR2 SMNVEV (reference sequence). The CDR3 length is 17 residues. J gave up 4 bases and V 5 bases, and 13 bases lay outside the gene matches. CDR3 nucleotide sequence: TGTGCCAGCAGTCCCCGGACAGGGGGAAAGACCACCTATGGCTACACCTTC. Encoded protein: CASSPRTGGKTTYGYTF.

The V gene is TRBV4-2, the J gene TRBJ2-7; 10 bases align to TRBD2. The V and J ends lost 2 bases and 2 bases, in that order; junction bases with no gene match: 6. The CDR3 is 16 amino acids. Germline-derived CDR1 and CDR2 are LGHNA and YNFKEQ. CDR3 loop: CASSQMVAGGPYEQYF. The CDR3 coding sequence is TGTGCCAGCAGCCAAATGGTAGCGGGGGGACCCTACGAGCAGTACTTC.

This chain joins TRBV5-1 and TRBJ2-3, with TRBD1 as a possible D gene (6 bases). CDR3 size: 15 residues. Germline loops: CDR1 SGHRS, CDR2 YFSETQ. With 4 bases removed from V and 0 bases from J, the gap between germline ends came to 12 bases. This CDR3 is CASSPGQTSTDTQYF. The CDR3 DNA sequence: TGCGCCAGCAGCCCTGGACAGACTAGCACAGATACGCAGTATTTT.

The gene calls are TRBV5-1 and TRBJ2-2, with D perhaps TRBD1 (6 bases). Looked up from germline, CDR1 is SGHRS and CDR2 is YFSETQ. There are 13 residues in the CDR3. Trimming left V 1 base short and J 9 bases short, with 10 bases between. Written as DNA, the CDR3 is TGCGCCAGCAGCTTGCGTGGGACAAGGGAGCTGTTTTTT. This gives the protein CASSLRGTRELFF.

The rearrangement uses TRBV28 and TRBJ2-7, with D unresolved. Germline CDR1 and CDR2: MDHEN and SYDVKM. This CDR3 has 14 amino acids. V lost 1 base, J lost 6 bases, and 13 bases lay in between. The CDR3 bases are TGTGCCAGCAGTTTATATACGGGTGTAACCGAGCAGTACTTC. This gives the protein CASSLYTGVTEQYF. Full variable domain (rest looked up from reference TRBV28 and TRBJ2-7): DVKVTQSSRYLVKRTGEKVFLECVQDMDHENMFWYRQDPGLGLRLIYFSYDVKMKEKGDIPEGYSVSREKKERFSLILESASTNQTSMYLCASSLYTGVTEQYFGPGTRLTVT.

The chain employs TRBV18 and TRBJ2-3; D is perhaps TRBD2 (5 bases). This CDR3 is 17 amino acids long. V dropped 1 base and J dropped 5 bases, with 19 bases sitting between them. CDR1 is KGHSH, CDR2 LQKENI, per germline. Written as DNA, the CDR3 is TGTGCCAGCTCACCACGGGAACCGAGAGGGTTTGGAGATACGCAGTATTTT. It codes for CASSPREPRGFGDTQYF.

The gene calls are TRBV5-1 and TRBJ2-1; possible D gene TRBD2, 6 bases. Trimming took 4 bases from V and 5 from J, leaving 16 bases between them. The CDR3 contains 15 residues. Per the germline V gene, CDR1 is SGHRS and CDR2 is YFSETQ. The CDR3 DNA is TGCGCCAGCAGCCCCACCACCGGCGGGGACAATGAGCAGTTCTTC. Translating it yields CASSPTTGGDNEQFF.

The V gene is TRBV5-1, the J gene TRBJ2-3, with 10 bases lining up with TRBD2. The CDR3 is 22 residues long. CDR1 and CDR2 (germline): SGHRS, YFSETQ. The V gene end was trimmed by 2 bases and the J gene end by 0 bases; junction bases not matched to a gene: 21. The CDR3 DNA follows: TGCGCCAGCAGCTTCCCTCCATTCCTCACCCAGACTAGCGGGCCTAGCACAGATACGCAGTATTTT. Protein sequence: CASSFPPFLTQTSGPSTDTQYF. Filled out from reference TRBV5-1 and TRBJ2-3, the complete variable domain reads KAGVTQTPRYLIKTRGQQVTLSCSPISGHRSVSWYQQTPGQGLQFLFEYFSETQRNKGNFPGRFSGRQFSNSRSEMNVSTLELGDSALYLCASSFPPFLTQTSGPSTDTQYFGPGTRLTVL.

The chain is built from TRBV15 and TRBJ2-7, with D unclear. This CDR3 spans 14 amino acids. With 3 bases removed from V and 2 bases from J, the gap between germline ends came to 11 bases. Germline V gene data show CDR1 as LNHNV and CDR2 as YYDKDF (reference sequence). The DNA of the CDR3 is TGTGCCACCAGCAGGGGCGCGAACACCTACGAGCAGTACTTC. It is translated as CATSRGANTYEQYF. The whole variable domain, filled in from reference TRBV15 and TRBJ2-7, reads DAMVIQNPRYQVTQFGKPVTLSCSQTLNHNVMYWYQQKSSQAPKLLFHYYDKDFNNEADTPDNFQSRRPNTSFCFLDIRSPGLGDTAMYLCATSRGANTYEQYFGPGTRLTVT.

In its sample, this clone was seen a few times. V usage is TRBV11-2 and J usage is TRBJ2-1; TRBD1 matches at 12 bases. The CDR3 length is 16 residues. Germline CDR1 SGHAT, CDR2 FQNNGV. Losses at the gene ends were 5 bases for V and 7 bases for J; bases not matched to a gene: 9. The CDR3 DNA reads TGTGCCAGCAGCCCCCTTGGGACAGGGGGCCGGAATGAGCAGTTCTTC. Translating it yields CASSPLGTGGRNEQFF.

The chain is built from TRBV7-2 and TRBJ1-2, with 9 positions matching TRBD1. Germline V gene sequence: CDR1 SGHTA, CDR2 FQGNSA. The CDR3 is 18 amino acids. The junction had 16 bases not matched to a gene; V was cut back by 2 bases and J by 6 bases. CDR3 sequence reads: CASSLSAPGRTGANGYTF. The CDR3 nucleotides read TGTGCCAGCAGCTTATCGGCCCCAGGCCGGACAGGGGCGAATGGCTACACCTTC.